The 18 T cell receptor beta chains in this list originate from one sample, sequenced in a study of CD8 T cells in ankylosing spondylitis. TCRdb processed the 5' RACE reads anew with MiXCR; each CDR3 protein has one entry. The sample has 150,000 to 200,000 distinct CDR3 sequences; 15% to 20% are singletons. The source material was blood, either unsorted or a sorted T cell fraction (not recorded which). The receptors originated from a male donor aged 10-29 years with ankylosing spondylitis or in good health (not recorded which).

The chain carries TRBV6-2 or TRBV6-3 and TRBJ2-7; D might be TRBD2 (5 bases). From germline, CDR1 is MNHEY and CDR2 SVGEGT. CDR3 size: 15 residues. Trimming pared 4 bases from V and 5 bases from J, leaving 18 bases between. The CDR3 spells CASSSRRVRADEQYF. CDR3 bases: TGTGCCAGCAGTTCCCGCCGCGTGCGGGCGGACGAGCAGTACTTC.

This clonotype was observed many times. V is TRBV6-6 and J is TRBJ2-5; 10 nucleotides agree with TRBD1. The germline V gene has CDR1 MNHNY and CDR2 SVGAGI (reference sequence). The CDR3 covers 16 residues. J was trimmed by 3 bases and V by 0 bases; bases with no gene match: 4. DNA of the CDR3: TGTGCCAGCAGTTACTCACCAGGGACAGGGGAAGAGACCCAGTACTTC. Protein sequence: CASSYSPGTGEETQYF.

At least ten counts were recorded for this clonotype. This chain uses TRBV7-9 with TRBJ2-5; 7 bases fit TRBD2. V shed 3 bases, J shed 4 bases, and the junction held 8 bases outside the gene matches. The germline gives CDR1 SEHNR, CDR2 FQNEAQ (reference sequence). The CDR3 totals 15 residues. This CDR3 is CASSFMLGRGETQYF. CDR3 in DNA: TGTGCCAGCAGCTTTATGTTAGGGAGGGGAGAGACCCAGTACTTC.

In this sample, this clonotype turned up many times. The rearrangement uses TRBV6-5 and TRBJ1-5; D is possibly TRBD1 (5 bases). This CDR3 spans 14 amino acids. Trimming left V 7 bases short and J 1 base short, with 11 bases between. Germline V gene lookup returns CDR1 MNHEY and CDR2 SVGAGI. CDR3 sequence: CASKRGWSNQPQHF. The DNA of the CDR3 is TGTGCCAGCAAACGGGGCTGGAGCAATCAGCCCCAGCATTTT.

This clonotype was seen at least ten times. As DNA, the CDR3 is TGTGCCAGCAGAACAGGGATCAATCAGCCCCAGCATTTT. It yields the protein CASRTGINQPQHF. The chain recombines TRBV28 with TRBJ1-5, with D possibly matching TRBD1 (6 bases). The germline gives CDR1 MDHEN, CDR2 SYDVKM. The CDR3 loop spans 13 amino acids. Between the trimmed V and J ends, which lost 6 bases and 3 bases, there was a span of 9 bases.

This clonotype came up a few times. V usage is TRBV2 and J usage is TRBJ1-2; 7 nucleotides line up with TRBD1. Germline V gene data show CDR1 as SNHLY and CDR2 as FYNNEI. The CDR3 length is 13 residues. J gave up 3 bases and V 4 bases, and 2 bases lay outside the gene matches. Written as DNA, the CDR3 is TGTGCCAGCAGTGGACAGGGCTACTATGGCTACACCTTC. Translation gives CASSGQGYYGYTF.

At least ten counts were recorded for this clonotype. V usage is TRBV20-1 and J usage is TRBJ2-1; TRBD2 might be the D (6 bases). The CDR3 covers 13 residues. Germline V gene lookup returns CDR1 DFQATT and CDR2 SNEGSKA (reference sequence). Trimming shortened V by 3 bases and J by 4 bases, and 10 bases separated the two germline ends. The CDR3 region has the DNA TGCAGTGCTAGTACCCTAGCGTACAATGAGCAGTTCTTC. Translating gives CSASTLAYNEQFF.

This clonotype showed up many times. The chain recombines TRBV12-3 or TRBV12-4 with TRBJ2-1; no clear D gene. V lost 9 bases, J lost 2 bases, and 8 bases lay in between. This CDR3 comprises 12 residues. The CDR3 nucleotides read TGTGCCAGTACGAACACCTACAATGAGCAGTTCTTC. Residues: CASTNTYNEQFF.

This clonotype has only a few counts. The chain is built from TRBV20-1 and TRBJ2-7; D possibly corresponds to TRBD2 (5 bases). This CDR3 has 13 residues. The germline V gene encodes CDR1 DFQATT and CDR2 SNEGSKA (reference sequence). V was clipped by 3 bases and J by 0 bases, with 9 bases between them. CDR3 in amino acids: CSASSGTSYEQYF. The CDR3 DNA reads TGCAGTGCTAGCAGCGGTACCTCCTACGAGCAGTACTTC.

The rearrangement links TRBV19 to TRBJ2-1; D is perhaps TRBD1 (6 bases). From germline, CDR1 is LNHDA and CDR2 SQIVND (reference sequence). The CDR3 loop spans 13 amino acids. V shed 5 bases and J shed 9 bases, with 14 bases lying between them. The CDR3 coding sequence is TGTGCCAGTAGTCTATTAGGGGACACTGAGCAGTTCTTC. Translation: CASSLLGDTEQFF.

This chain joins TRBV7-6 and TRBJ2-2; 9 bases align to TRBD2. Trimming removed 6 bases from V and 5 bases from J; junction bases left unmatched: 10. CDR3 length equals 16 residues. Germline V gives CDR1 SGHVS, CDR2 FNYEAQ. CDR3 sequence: CASRDIAGDPTGELFF. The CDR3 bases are TGTGCCAGCAGGGATATAGCGGGAGATCCAACCGGGGAGCTGTTTTTT.

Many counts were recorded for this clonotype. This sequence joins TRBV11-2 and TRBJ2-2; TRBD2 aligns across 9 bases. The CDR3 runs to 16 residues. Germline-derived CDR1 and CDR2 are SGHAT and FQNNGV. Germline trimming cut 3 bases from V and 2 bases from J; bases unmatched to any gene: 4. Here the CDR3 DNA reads TGTGCCAGCAGCTTTTCTAGCGGGGCTAACACCGGGGAGCTGTTTTTT. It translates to CASSFSSGANTGELFF.

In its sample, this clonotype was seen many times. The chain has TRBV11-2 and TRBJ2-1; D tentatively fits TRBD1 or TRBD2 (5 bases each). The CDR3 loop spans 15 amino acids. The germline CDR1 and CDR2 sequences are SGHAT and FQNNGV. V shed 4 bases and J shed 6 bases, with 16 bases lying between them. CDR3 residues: CASSSTRDGANEQFF. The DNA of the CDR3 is TGTGCCAGCAGCTCCACACGGGACGGGGCCAATGAGCAGTTCTTC.

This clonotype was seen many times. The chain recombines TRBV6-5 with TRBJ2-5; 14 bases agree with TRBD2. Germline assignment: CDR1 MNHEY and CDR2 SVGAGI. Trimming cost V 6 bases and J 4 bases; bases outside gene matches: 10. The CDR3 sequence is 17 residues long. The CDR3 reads CASRRGLAGGMGETQYF. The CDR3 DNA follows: TGTGCCAGCAGGAGAGGACTAGCGGGAGGAATGGGAGAGACCCAGTACTTC.

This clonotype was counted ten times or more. The DNA for the CDR3 is TGTGCCAGCAGCCCAGCGGCGGAGACCCAGTACTTC. Translating it yields CASSPAAETQYF. The chain is built from TRBV7-9 and TRBJ2-5, with a weak D call TRBD2 (5 bases). This CDR3 is built from 12 residues. V lost 5 bases and J 5 bases, leaving 9 bases between the germline ends. CDR1 SEHNR and CDR2 FQNEAQ come from the germline V gene (reference sequence).

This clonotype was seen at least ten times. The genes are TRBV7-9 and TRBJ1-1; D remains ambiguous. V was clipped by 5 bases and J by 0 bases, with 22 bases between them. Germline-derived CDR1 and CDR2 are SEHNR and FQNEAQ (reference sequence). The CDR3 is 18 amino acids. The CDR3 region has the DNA TGTGCCAGCAGCCAAGGACGGTCCCTAGTATCGATGAACACTGAAGCTTTCTTT. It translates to CASSQGRSLVSMNTEAFF.

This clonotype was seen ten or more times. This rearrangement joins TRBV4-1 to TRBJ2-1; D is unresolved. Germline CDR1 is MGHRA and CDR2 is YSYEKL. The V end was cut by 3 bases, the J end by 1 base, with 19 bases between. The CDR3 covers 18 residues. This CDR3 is CASSQVYSPQSSYNEQFF. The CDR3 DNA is TGCGCCAGCAGCCAGGTGTATTCTCCCCAAAGTTCCTACAATGAGCAGTTCTTC.

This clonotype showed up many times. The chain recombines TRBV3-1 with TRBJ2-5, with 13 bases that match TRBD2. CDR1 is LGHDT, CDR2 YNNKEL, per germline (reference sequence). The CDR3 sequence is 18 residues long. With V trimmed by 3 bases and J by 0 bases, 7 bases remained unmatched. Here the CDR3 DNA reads TGTGCCAGCAGCCACACTCCCGGGACTAGCGGGGACCAAGAGACCCAGTACTTC. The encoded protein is CASSHTPGTSGDQETQYF.